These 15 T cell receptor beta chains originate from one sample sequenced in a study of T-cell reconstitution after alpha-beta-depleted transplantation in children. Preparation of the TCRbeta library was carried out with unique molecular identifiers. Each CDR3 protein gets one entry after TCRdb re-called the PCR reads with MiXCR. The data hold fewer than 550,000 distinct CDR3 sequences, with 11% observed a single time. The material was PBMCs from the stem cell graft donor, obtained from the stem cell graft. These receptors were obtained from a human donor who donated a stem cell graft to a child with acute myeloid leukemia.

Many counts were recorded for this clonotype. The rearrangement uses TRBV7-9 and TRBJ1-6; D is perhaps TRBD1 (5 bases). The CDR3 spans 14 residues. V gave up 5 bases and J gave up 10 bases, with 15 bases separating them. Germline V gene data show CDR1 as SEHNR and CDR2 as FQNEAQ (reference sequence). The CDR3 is CASSASGMHSPLHF. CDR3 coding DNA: TGTGCCAGCAGCGCATCAGGGATGCACTCACCCCTCCACTTT.

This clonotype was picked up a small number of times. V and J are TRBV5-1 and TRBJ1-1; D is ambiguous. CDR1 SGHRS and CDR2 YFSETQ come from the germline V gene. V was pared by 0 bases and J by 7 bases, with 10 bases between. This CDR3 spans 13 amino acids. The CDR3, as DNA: TGCGCCAGCAGCTTGGGAGGGAGCGATGAAGCTTTCTTT. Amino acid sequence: CASSLGGSDEAFF.

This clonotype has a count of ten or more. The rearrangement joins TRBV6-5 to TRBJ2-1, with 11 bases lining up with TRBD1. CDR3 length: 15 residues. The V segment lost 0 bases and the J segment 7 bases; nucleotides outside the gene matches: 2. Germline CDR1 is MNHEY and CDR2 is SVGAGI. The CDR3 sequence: CASSYSRDRGNEQFF. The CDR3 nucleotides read TGTGCCAGCAGTTACTCAAGGGACAGGGGGAATGAGCAGTTCTTC.

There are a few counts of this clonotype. The CDR3 DNA reads as TGTGCCATCAGCAAACTAGACGGCGGGACAGATACGCAGTATTTT. This encodes CAISKLDGGTDTQYF. The chain has TRBV10-3 and TRBJ2-3; D possibly corresponds to TRBD2 (5 bases). Germline V lookup: CDR1 ENHRY, CDR2 SYGVKD. The CDR3 is 15 residues long. V shed 6 bases and J shed 3 bases, with 16 bases lying between them.

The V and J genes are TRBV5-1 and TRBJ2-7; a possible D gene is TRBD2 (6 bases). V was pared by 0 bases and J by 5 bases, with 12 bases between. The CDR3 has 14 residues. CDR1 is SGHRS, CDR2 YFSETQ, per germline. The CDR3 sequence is CASSLGGVGNEQYF. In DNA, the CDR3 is TGCGCCAGCAGCTTGGGCGGGGTCGGGAACGAGCAGTACTTC.

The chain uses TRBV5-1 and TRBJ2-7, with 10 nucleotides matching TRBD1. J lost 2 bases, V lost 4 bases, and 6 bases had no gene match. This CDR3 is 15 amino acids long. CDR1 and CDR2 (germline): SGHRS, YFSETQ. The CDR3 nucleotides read TGCGCCAGCAGCAAAGACAGGGGGCACGCCTACGAGCAGTACTTC. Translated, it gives CASSKDRGHAYEQYF.

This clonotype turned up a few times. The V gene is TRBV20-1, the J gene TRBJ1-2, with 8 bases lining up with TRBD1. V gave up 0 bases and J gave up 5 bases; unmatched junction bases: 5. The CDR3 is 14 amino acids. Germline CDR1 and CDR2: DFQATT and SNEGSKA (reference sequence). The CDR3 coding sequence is TGCAGTGCTAGAGATCGTGGACAGGGATATGGCTACACCTTC. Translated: CSARDRGQGYGYTF.

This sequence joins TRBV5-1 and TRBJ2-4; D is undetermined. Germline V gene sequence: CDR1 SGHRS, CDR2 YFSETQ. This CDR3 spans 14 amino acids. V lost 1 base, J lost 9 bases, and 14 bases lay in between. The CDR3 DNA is TGCGCCAGCAGCTTGTTTGAGACACATGGCATTCAGTACTTC. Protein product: CASSLFETHGIQYF.

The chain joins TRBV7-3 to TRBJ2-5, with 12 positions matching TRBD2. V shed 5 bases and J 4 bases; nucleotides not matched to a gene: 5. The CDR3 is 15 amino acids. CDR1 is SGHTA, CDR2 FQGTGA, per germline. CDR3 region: CASSILAGGLETQYF. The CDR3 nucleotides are TGTGCCAGCAGCATCCTAGCGGGAGGGCTAGAGACCCAGTACTTC.

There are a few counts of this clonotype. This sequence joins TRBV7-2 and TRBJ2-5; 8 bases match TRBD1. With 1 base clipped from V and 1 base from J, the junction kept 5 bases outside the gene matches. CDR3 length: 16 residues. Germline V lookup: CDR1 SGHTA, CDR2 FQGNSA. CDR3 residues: CASSLVVDRGQETQYF. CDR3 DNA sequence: TGTGCCAGCAGCTTAGTGGTCGACAGGGGCCAAGAGACCCAGTACTTC.

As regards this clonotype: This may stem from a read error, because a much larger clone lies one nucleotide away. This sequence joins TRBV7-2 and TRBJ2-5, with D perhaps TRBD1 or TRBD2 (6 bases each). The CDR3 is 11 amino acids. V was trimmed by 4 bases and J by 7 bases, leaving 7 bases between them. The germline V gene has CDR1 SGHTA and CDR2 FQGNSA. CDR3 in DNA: TGTGCCAGCAGCTCGGGGGCGACCCAGTACTTC. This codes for CASSSGATQYF.

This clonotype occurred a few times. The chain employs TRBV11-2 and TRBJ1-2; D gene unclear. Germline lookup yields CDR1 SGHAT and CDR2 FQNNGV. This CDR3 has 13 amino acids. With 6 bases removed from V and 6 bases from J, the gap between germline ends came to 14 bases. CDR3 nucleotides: TGTGCCAGCAGTCTATACAGTTATGATGGCTACACCTTC. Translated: CASSLYSYDGYTF.

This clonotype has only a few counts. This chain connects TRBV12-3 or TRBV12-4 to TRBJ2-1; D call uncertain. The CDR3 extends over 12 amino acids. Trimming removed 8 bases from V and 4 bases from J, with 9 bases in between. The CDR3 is CASGQVYNEQFF. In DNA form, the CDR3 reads TGTGCCAGCGGGCAGGTATACAATGAGCAGTTCTTC.

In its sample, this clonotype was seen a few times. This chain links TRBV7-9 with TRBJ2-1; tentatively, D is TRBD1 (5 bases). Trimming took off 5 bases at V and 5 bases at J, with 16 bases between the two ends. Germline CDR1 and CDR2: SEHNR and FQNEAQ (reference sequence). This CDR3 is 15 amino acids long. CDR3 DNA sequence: TGTGCCAGCAGCCCCAGGAACAGGAGAGACAATGAGCAGTTCTTC. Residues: CASSPRNRRDNEQFF.

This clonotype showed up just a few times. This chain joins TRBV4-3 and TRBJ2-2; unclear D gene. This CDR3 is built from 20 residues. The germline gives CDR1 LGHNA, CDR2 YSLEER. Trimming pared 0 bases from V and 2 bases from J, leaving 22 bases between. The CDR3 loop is CASSQDMVGRIVANTGELFF. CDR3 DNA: TGCGCCAGCAGCCAAGATATGGTCGGACGGATCGTAGCTAACACCGGGGAGCTGTTTTTT.